The rows below give T cell receptor beta chains drawn from one sample of a study of T cells in Graves' hyperthyroidism and ophthalmopathy. TCRdb re-derived calls from the multiplex PCR reads in MiXCR, one entry per CDR3 protein. Altogether 240,000 or so distinct CDR3 sequences are present, approximately 16% being singletons, with the ten largest covering around 30%. Sequenced: blood. The receptor source for this set is a woman under 30 with Graves' ophthalmopathy. Each CDR3 is given with its conserved first and last residue. D genes are given only for firm matches. Part of the rows lack a size; the others show once, few, many or a class for expanded clones.

>TRBJ1-2|.|TRBV6-1|many
CASSQRTAAPNYGYTF
TGTGCCAGCAGCCAGCGGACCGCCGCCCCTAACTATGGCTACACCTTC
>TRBJ1-2|.|TRBV11-2|.
CASSPAGGKAYGYTF
TGTGCCAGCAGCCCAGCGGGGGGGAAGGCCTATGGCTACACCTTC
>TRBJ2-7|TRBD1|TRBV28|many
CASSGQGQYF
TGTGCCAGCAGCGGACAGGGGCAGTACTTC
>TRBJ1-2|TRBD1|TRBV20-1|many
CSARVVGTGRKDTF
TGCAGTGCTAGAGTTGTCGGGACAGGGAGAAAGGACACCTTC
>TRBJ1-3|TRBD1|TRBV3-1|.
CASSISFRGQLSGNTIYF
TGTGCCAGCAGCATCTCATTCAGGGGGCAGCTTTCGGGAAACACCATATATTTT
>TRBJ2-5|.|TRBV10-3|many
CAISESGDQETQYF
TGTGCCATCAGTGAGTCTGGGGACCAAGAGACCCAGTACTTC
>TRBJ1-4|TRBD1|TRBV2|many
CASRQRTPQGELFF
TGTGCCAGCAGACAAAGGACTCCTCAGGGGGAACTGTTTTTT
>TRBJ2-2|.|TRBV5-1|few
CASSPLRGGANTGELFF
TGCGCCAGCAGCCCCCTCAGGGGGGGAGCGAACACCGGGGAGCTGTTTTTT
>TRBJ2-7|TRBD2|TRBV4-3|many
CASSQDTSGAPYEQYF
TGCGCCAGCAGCCAAGATACTAGCGGGGCCCCCTACGAGCAGTACTTC
>TRBJ2-5|.|TRBV13|many
CASSPINGGVETQYF
TGTGCCAGCAGCCCAATCAACGGGGGAGTAGAGACCCAGTACTTC
>TRBJ2-1|.|TRBV9|many
CASSVAPVVVERDEQFF
TGTGCCAGCAGCGTAGCCCCCGTAGTAGTGGAAAGGGATGAGCAGTTCTTC
>TRBJ1-2|TRBD1|TRBV28|.
CASSLSLGQGGPYGYTF
TGTGCCAGCAGTTTATCCCTGGGACAGGGGGGGCCGTATGGCTACACCTTC
>TRBJ2-1|TRBD2|TRBV11-2|.
CASSLLAGGPPSYNEQFF
TGTGCCAGCAGCTTACTAGCGGGAGGACCACCCTCCTACAATGAGCAGTTCTTC
>TRBJ2-3|.|TRBV5-6|few
CASSLFWGRGTDTQYF
TGTGCCAGCAGCTTGTTTTGGGGGCGGGGTACAGATACGCAGTATTTT
>TRBJ2-7|TRBD1|TRBV28|many
CASSPPTGTGFYEQYF
TGTGCCAGCAGTCCTCCGACCGGGACAGGGTTCTACGAGCAGTACTTC
>TRBJ2-3|TRBD2|TRBV5-1|.
CASSLWSGGGSDTQYF
TGCGCCAGCAGCCTTTGGAGCGGGGGGGGCTCAGATACGCAGTATTTT
>TRBJ2-5|TRBD2|TRBV20-1|many
CSARGLAGLGRQETQYF
TGCAGTGCTAGGGGACTAGCGGGATTGGGTCGGCAAGAGACCCAGTACTTC
>TRBJ2-3|TRBD2|TRBV6-2/TRBV6-3|.
CASSGGLAGSTDTQYF
TGTGCCAGCAGTGGTGGACTAGCGGGTAGCACAGATACGCAGTATTTT
>TRBJ1-5|.|TRBV18|.
CASSPPGTPSNQPQHF
TGTGCCAGCTCACCACCCGGGACACCTAGCAATCAGCCCCAGCATTTT
>TRBJ2-1|TRBD2|TRBV5-1|few
CASSLVRATSGSPNEQFF
TGCGCCAGCAGCTTGGTTAGGGCCACTAGCGGGAGTCCCAATGAGCAGTTCTTC
>TRBJ2-3|.|TRBV5-1|many
CASSLRLESTDTQYF
TGCGCCAGCAGCTTACGACTGGAGAGCACAGATACGCAGTATTTT
>TRBJ1-1|TRBD1|TRBV2|many
CASSHPDRGRGGMNTEAFF
TGTGCCAGCAGTCACCCGGACAGGGGGCGAGGCGGCATGAACACTGAAGCTTTCTTT
>TRBJ2-3|TRBD2|TRBV6-1|many
CASSSGGQADTQYF
TGTGCCAGCAGTAGCGGGGGGCAGGCAGATACGCAGTATTTT
>TRBJ2-1|TRBD1|TRBV29-1|many
CSVGTGYGLEQFF
TGCAGCGTAGGGACAGGGTATGGGCTTGAGCAGTTCTTC
>TRBJ2-3|.|TRBV9|many
CASSVGAGTTDTQYF
TGTGCCAGCAGCGTAGGAGCGGGCACCACAGATACGCAGTATTTT
>TRBJ2-5|.|TRBV3-1|many
CASSQGLSIQETQYF
TGTGCCAGCAGCCAAGGCCTTTCCATTCAAGAGACCCAGTACTTC
>TRBJ2-3|TRBD2|TRBV6-7|few
CASSSRDSGGAGTDTQYF
TGTGCCAGCAGTTCCCGAGATAGCGGGGGGGCCGGCACAGATACGCAGTATTTT
>TRBJ2-1|TRBD2|TRBV20-1|many
CSARLAGLAYNEQFF
TGCAGTGCTAGGCTAGCGGGATTGGCCTACAATGAGCAGTTCTTC
>TRBJ2-2|.|TRBV9|few
CASTGRLAGELFF
TGTGCCAGCACCGGCCGCTTGGCCGGGGAGCTGTTTTTT
>TRBJ1-1|.|TRBV28|many
CASSLDSNTEAFF
TGTGCCAGCAGTTTAGACAGCAACACTGAAGCTTTCTTT
>TRBJ2-4|.|TRBV20-1|.
CSAPDVLAKNIQYF
TGCAGTGCACCAGACGTGTTGGCCAAAAACATTCAGTACTTC
>TRBJ2-7|.|TRBV29-1|once
CSVERVGGRSGRYEQYF
TGCAGCGTGGAGAGGGTGGGTGGGCGGAGTGGTCGATACGAGCAGTACTTC
>TRBJ2-7|TRBD1|TRBV30|many
CAWSGTGDYEQYF
TGTGCCTGGTCCGGGACAGGGGACTACGAGCAGTACTTC
>TRBJ1-5|.|TRBV12-3/TRBV12-4|once
CASRVRGAWALNQPQHF
TGTGCCAGCAGGGTCCGTGGGGCATGGGCACTAAATCAGCCCCAGCATTTT
>TRBJ1-3|.|TRBV9|many
CASSVGGHSGNTIYF
TGTGCCAGCAGCGTAGGAGGTCACTCTGGAAACACCATATATTTT
>TRBJ1-1|TRBD1|TRBV7-9|many
CASSIPGQGEAFF
TGTGCCAGCAGCATCCCGGGACAGGGTGAAGCTTTCTTT
>TRBJ1-1|TRBD1|TRBV6-1|few
CASDIFYSSEGQGKEAFF
TGTGCCAGTGACATTTTTTATTCGTCGGAAGGACAGGGTAAAGAAGCTTTCTTT
>TRBJ2-1|TRBD2|TRBV20-1|.
CSVCLIGTSGRTEQFF
TGCAGCGTCTGTTTGATCGGGACTAGCGGGAGAACTGAGCAGTTCTTC
>TRBJ2-5|TRBD2|TRBV5-6|few
CASSFSGSRETQYF
TGTGCCAGCAGCTTTAGCGGGAGTAGAGAGACCCAGTACTTC
>TRBJ1-1|TRBD1|TRBV28|.
CASSIPLPGTGGTEAFF
TGTGCCAGCAGTATCCCCTTACCCGGGACAGGGGGCACTGAAGCTTTCTTT